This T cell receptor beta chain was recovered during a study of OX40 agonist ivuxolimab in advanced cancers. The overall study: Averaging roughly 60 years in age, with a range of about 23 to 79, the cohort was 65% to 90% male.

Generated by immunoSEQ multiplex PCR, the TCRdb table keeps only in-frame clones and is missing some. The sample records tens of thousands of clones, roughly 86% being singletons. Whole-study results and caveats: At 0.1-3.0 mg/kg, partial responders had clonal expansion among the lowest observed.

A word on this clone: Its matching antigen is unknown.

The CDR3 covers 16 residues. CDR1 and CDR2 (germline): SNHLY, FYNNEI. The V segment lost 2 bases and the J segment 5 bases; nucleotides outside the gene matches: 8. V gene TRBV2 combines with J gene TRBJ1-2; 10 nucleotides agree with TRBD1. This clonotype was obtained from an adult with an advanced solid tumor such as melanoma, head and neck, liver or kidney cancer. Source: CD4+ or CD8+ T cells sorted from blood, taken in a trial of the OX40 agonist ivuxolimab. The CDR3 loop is CASSEQGTGVLYGYTF. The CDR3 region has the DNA TGTGCCAGCAGTGAACAGGGGACAGGGGTACTTTATGGCTACACCTTC. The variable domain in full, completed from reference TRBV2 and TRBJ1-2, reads EPEVTQTPSHQVTQMGQEVILRCVPISNHLYFYWYRQILGQKVEFLVSFYNNEISEKSEIFDDQFSVERPDGSNFTLKIRSTKLEDSAMYFCASSEQGTGVLYGYTFGSGTRLTVV.